These 8 T cell receptor beta chains share one sample of origin, sequenced in a study of blood T cells in healthy people across ages. PCR was performed a second time for about 6 to 12 cycles using a sample-barcoded 5' primer and a J-beta primer mix. Using its own MiXCR run on the 5' RACE reads, TCRdb lists one record per CDR3 protein. The sample lists some 1,800,000 distinct CDR3 sequences, 30% to 40% occurring once. Material for sequencing was blood. The receptors stem from a human donor in good health.

The chain has TRBV12-3 or TRBV12-4 and TRBJ2-1; 7 bases are shared with TRBD1. The CDR3 sequence is 13 residues long. The trim removed 7 bases at V and 6 bases at J, leaving 6 bases unmatched. This CDR3 reads CASTWTGSNEQFF. The DNA of the CDR3 is TGTGCCAGCACCTGGACAGGAAGCAATGAGCAGTTCTTC.

This clonotype was recorded a few times. This chain links TRBV29-1 with TRBJ2-7; tentative D call: TRBD1 (5 bases). Germline CDR1 and CDR2: SQVTM and ANQGSEA. The CDR3 loop spans 14 amino acids. The V gene lost 4 bases and the J gene lost 5 bases, with 18 bases spanning the gap. The CDR3 sequence is CSVVKSGKGNEQYF. The CDR3 region has the DNA TGCAGCGTTGTGAAGTCAGGGAAGGGAAACGAGCAGTACTTC.

As for this clonotype: This clone may be a read error of a much larger clone one base away. The V gene is TRBV20-1, the J gene TRBJ2-6; 7 positions match TRBD1. From germline, CDR1 is DFQATT and CDR2 SNEGSKA (reference sequence). With 5 bases clipped from V and 0 bases from J, the junction kept 7 bases outside the gene matches. CDR3 length: 16 residues. The CDR3 protein is CSAVGQWYSGANVLTF. CDR3 nucleotides: TGCAGTGCTGTGGGACAGTGGTACTCTGGGGCCAACGTCCTGACTTTC.

The chain links TRBV7-2 to TRBJ1-5; no definite D call. V was shortened by 5 bases and J by 3 bases, with 5 bases between the two germline ends. In germline, CDR1 is SGHTA, CDR2 FQGNSA. The CDR3 has 12 amino acids. DNA for the CDR3: TGTGCCAGCAGCGTACACAATCAGCCCCAGCATTTT. Residues: CASSVHNQPQHF. Based on the CDR3 plus reference TRBV7-2 and TRBJ1-5, the full variable domain is GAGVSQSPSNKVTEKGKDVELRCDPISGHTALYWYRQSLGQGLEFLIYFQGNSAPDKSGLPSDRFSAERTGGSVSTLTIQRTQQEDSAVYLCASSVHNQPQHFGDGTRLSIL.

This sequence joins TRBV7-6 and TRBJ2-7, with D tentatively TRBD1 or TRBD2 (6 bases each). V was trimmed by 0 bases and J by 2 bases, leaving 11 bases between them. The CDR3 extends over 15 amino acids. Germline CDR1 reads SGHVS; CDR2 reads FNYEAQ. The CDR3, as DNA: TGTGCCAGCAGCTTAGCGGAGGGGGAAACCTACGAGCAGTACTTC. Translation: CASSLAEGETYEQYF.

Remarks on this clonotype: A junction boundary mismatches the germline segment, possibly from a read error. CDR3 DNA: TGCGCCGGCAGCTTGGCCGGACAGGGTAATTCTGGGGACGAGCAGTACTTC. Protein product: CAGSLAGQGNSGDEQYF. This rearrangement joins TRBV5-1 to TRBJ2-4, with TRBD1 identical over 8 bases. The J call may be wrong; the DNA end is better matched by TRBJ2-7. CDR3 size: 17 residues. In germline, CDR1 is SGHRS, CDR2 YFSETQ.

This clonotype was detected a few times. The V gene is TRBV3-1, the J gene TRBJ1-1; D gene unclear. Trimming removed 1 base at V and 2 bases at J, with 5 bases between. Germline loops: CDR1 LGHDT, CDR2 YNNKEL (reference sequence). The CDR3 runs to 13 residues. The CDR3 loop reads CASSQVINTEAFF. The CDR3, as DNA: TGTGCCAGCAGCCAAGTGATTAACACTGAAGCTTTCTTT.

The chain is built from TRBV12-3 or TRBV12-4 and TRBJ1-2; 7 nucleotides line up with TRBD1. The CDR3 loop spans 13 amino acids. The junction had 4 bases not matched to a gene; V was cut back by 5 bases and J by 4 bases. CDR3 nucleotides: TGTGCCAGCAGTGACAGGGACAGCTATGGCTACACCTTC. It is translated as CASSDRDSYGYTF.